This T cell receptor (beta chain) was obtained from a study of T-cell reconstitution after alpha-beta-depleted transplantation in children. Study observations and caveats: The study traced high day-60 TCRbeta diversity in some patients to surviving recipient T cells and thymic progenitors. Newly produced T cells mostly accounted for T-cell counts and diversity one year post-transplant. The origin of alpha-beta T cells about two months after transplant was reportedly several hundred expanded graft clones.

The TCRbeta library incorporated unique molecular identifiers. TCRdb redid the calling of the PCR reads with MiXCR, one entry per CDR3 protein. The data show over 100,000 distinct CDR3 sequences, roughly 6% seen once. This clonotype was recorded many times. What it binds is not known. The CDR3 consists of 14 residues. V was shortened by 3 bases and J by 3 bases, with 15 bases between the two germline ends. The germline V gene encodes CDR1 DFQATT and CDR2 SNEGSKA (reference sequence). The sequencing used PBMCs, mostly from graft donor cells, collected 60 days after TCRalphabeta/CD19-depleted stem cell transplant. The genes are TRBV20-1 and TRBJ2-7, with D perhaps TRBD1 (5 bases). This TCR was recovered from a female patient younger than 10 who had a stem cell transplant for Fanconi anemia, so the T cells may come from the graft donor. DNA of the CDR3: TGCAGTGCTAGGGACACTCATAAGGACTACGAGCAGTACTTC. Amino acid sequence: CSARDTHKDYEQYF.